This T cell receptor (beta chain) was identified during a study of beta chain features in type 1 diabetes. General study results and limits: Any HLA-type effect on TCRB rearrangement remained unresolved here. TCRB CDR3s from Type 1 diabetes patients were moderately but significantly shorter in all four CD4+ subsets. VDJ junctions in type 1 diabetes patients carried more deletions and fewer insertions.

Only a few counts were recorded for this clone. The antigen is undetermined. Since all of the isolated RNA was reverse transcribed, expressed TCRB transcripts were what got sequenced. Data came from immunoSEQ multiplex PCR; TCRdb stores just in-frame clones and leaves some out. The sample gives about 340,000 clones, approximately 12% of which show up once; roughly 0.015% is in the top ten. The CDR3 extends over 16 amino acids. Germline V CDR1 and CDR2: SGHRS, YFSETQ. Trimming pared 3 bases from V and 4 bases from J, leaving 16 bases between. The chain joins TRBV5-1 to TRBJ2-2; D is possibly TRBD1 (6 bases). Sequenced material: naive CD4+ T cells from blood. The TCR was taken from a woman between 18 and 30 years old with type 1 diabetes. In DNA, the CDR3 is TGCGCCAGCAGCTACGCGACAGGTTGGGGCACCGGGGAGCTGTTTTTT. Protein: CASSYATGWGTGELFF.